The rows below give T cell receptor beta chains drawn from one sample of a study of T cell responses to AZD1222 COVID-19 vaccine. Profiled with immunoSEQ multiplex PCR; TCRdb holds only in-frame clones, not every one. The table lists 150,000 to 200,000 clones, 93% of them singletons, with approximately 1% in the top ten. The starting material was peripheral blood, obtained on day 0 of AZD1222 vaccination. Source of these receptors: an adult in good health. Each CDR3 is given with its conserved first and last residue. The D gene is left open where the match is weak. The listing skips clone size in some rows; elsewhere it reads once, few, many or a size class.

v_gene: TRBV7-6
abundance: .
d_gene: TRBD1
j_gene: TRBJ1-3
CDR3nt: TGTGCCAGCACCGAAATGAGTCCGGACAGGGTTGCTTCTGGAAACACCATATATTTT
CDR3aa: CASTEMSPDRVASGNTIYF

v_gene: TRBV2
abundance: .
d_gene: .
j_gene: TRBJ2-6
CDR3nt: TGTGCCAGCTCGACAGCCGCGGCAGGGGCCAACGTCCTGACTTTC
CDR3aa: CASSTAAAGANVLTF

v_gene: TRBV2
abundance: once
d_gene: .
j_gene: TRBJ1-2
CDR3nt: TGTGCCAGCAGTGAATGGACGAGGAGCTACACCTTC
CDR3aa: CASSEWTRSYTF

v_gene: TRBV6-5
abundance: once
d_gene: .
j_gene: TRBJ2-1
CDR3nt: TGTGCCAGCAGCCACGGAACAGGGACCATCGATGAGCAGTTCTTC
CDR3aa: CASSHGTGTIDEQFF

v_gene: TRBV5-1
abundance: .
d_gene: .
j_gene: TRBJ2-5
CDR3nt: TGCGCCAGCAGCTTGAGGACGGCCCAAGAGACCCAGTACTTC
CDR3aa: CASSLRTAQETQYF

v_gene: TRBV18
abundance: .
d_gene: TRBD1
j_gene: TRBJ2-6
CDR3nt: TGTGCCAGCTCACCGGGACAGGGGCTAGTCGGGGCCAACGTCCTGACTTTC
CDR3aa: CASSPGQGLVGANVLTF

v_gene: TRBV20-1
abundance: .
d_gene: .
j_gene: TRBJ2-1
CDR3nt: TGCAGTGCTAGTGGTGGCGCGGGGTGGAGGAATGAGCAGTTCTTC
CDR3aa: CSASGGAGWRNEQFF

v_gene: TRBV19
abundance: .
d_gene: .
j_gene: TRBJ1-4
CDR3nt: TGTGCCAGTAGTATACCCAGGGTTGCTGAAAAACTGTTTTTT
CDR3aa: CASSIPRVAEKLFF

v_gene: TRBV11-3
abundance: .
d_gene: TRBD2
j_gene: TRBJ2-5
CDR3nt: TGTGCCAGCAGCTCCCGACTAGCCCAAGAGACCCAGTACTTC
CDR3aa: CASSSRLAQETQYF

v_gene: TRBV7-8
abundance: .
d_gene: TRBD1
j_gene: TRBJ1-2
CDR3nt: TGTGCCAGCAATTTCTTTATAGGGACAGGGGGTAGCTCGGGAGGCTACACCTTC
CDR3aa: CASNFFIGTGGSSGGYTF

v_gene: TRBV5-1
abundance: .
d_gene: .
j_gene: TRBJ2-2
CDR3nt: TGCGCCAGCAGCTTGGTCTCTTTTGCCACCGGGGAGCTGTTTTTT
CDR3aa: CASSLVSFATGELFF

v_gene: TRBV7-8
abundance: .
d_gene: .
j_gene: TRBJ1-5
CDR3nt: TGTGCCAGCAGCTTAGGAGGGACGGTCTATCAGCCCCAGCATTTT
CDR3aa: CASSLGGTVYQPQHF

v_gene: TRBV3-1/TRBV3-2
abundance: .
d_gene: .
j_gene: TRBJ1-2
CDR3nt: TGTGCCAGCAGCCAGATTGCGGGACCGGGCTATGGCTACACCTTC
CDR3aa: CASSQIAGPGYGYTF

v_gene: TRBV27
abundance: .
d_gene: TRBD1
j_gene: TRBJ1-1
CDR3nt: TGTGCCAGCAGTCCCAGGGACAGGGGGGGAGATATAGAAGCTTTCTTT
CDR3aa: CASSPRDRGGDIEAFF

v_gene: TRBV19
abundance: .
d_gene: TRBD2
j_gene: TRBJ2-1
CDR3nt: TGTGCCAGTAGGTGGGCTAGCGGTCCCAATGAGCAGTTCTTC
CDR3aa: CASRWASGPNEQFF

v_gene: TRBV10-3
abundance: .
d_gene: TRBD1
j_gene: TRBJ1-2
CDR3nt: TGTGCCTCCAGAAGCTCTATCCGGGACAGGTATGGCTACACCTTC
CDR3aa: CASRSSIRDRYGYTF

v_gene: TRBV27
abundance: .
d_gene: .
j_gene: TRBJ1-5
CDR3nt: TGTGCCAGCAGTTTAGGGGTTTTTCAGCCCCAGCATTTT
CDR3aa: CASSLGVFQPQHF

v_gene: TRBV13
abundance: .
d_gene: TRBD1
j_gene: TRBJ1-6
CDR3nt: TGTGCCAGCAGCGGGGGACAGGGGATTATTTCACCCCTCCACTTT
CDR3aa: CASSGGQGIISPLHF

v_gene: TRBV10-3
abundance: .
d_gene: TRBD2
j_gene: TRBJ2-1
CDR3nt: TGTGCCATCAGGGCAGGAGGTAGCGGGGGAGACAATGAGCAGTTCTTC
CDR3aa: CAIRAGGSGGDNEQFF